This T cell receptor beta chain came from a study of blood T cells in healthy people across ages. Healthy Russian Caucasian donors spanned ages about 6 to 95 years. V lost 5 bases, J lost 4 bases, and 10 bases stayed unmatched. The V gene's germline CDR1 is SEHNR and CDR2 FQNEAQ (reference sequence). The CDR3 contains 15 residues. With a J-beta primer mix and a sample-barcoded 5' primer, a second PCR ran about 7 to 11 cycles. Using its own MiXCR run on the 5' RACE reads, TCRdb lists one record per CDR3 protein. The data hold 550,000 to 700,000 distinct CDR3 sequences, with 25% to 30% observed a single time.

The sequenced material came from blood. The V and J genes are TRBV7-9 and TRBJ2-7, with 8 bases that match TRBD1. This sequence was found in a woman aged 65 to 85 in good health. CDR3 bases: TGTGCCAGCAGCCCCGCCGGGACAGGAGTATACGAGCAGTACTTC. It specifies CASSPAGTGVYEQYF.